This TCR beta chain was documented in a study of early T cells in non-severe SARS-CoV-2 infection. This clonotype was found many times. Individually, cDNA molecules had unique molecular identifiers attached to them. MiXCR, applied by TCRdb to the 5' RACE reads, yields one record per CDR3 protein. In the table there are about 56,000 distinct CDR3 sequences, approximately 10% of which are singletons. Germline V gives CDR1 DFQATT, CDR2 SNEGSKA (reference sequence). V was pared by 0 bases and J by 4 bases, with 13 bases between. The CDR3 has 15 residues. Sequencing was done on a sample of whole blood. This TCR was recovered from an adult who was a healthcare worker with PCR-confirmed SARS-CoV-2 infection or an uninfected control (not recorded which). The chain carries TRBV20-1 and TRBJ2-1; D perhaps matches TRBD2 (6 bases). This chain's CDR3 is CSARDGGKLYNEQFF. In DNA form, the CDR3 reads TGCAGTGCTAGAGACGGGGGTAAACTTTACAATGAGCAGTTCTTC.